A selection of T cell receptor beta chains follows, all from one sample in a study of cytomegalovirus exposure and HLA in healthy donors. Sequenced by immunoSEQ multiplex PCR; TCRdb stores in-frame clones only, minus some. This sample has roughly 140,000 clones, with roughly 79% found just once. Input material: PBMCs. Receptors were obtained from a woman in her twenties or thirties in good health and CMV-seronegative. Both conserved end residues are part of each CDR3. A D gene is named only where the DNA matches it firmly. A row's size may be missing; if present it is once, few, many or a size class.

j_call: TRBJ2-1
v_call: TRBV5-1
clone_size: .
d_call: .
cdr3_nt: TGCGCCAGCAGCCTGGAGGCCAGGGGCTATGAGCAGTTCTTC
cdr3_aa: CASSLEARGYEQFF

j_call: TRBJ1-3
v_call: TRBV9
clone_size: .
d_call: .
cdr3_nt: TGTGCCAGCAGCGTAGGGCAGGGAAACACCATATATTTT
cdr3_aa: CASSVGQGNTIYF

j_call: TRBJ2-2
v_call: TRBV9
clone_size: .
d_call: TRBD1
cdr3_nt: TGTGCCAGCAGCGTAATAGCAGGGGGCGCGAACACCGGGGAGCTGTTTTTT
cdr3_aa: CASSVIAGGANTGELFF

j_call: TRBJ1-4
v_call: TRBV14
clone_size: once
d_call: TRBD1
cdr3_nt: TGTGCCAGCAGCCAAAGACAGGGTAATGAAAAACTGTTTTTT
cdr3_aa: CASSQRQGNEKLFF

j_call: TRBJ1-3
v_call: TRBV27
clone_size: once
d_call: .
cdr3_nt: TGTGCCAGCGGCTTTAAAAACACCATATATTTT
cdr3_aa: CASGFKNTIYF

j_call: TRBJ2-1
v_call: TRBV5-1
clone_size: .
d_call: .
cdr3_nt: TGCGCCAGCAGACGGGGGGCGGGGGACAATGAGCAGTTCTTC
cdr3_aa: CASRRGAGDNEQFF

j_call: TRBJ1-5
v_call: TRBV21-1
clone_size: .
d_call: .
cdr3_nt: TGTGCCAGCAGCAAAGAGGAACAGGGGGATTTT
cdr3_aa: CASSKEEQGDF

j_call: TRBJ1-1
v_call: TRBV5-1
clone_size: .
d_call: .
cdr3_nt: TGCGCCAGCATTGATCAGGGAACTGAAGCTTTCTTT
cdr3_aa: CASIDQGTEAFF

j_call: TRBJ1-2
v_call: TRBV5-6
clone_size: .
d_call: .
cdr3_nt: TGTGCCAGCAGCCATAATACCAGGGGAATGAGCTACACCTTC
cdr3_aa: CASSHNTRGMSYTF

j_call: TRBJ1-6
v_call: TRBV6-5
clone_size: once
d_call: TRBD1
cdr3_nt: TGTGCCAGCAGCCGAGACAGGGGGCTTTCACCCCTCCACTTT
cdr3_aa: CASSRDRGLSPLHF

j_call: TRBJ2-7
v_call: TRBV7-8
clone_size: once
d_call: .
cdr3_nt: TGTGCCAGCAGTTTTTTCAAGCAGAAGGCGGCATACGAGCAGTACTTC
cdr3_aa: CASSFFKQKAAYEQYF

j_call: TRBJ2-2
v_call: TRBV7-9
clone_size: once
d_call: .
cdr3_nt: TGTGCCAGTAAAACAGGGAGTTACACCGGGGAGCTGTTTTTT
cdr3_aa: CASKTGSYTGELFF

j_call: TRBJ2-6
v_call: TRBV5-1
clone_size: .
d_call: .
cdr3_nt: TGCGCCAGCAGTCTCACAGAATCTGGGGCCAACGTCCTGACTTTC
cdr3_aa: CASSLTESGANVLTF

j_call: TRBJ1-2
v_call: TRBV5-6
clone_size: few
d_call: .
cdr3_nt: TGTGCCAGCAGCCCCGGAGTGGGGAGTGGGTATGGCTACACCTTC
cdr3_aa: CASSPGVGSGYGYTF

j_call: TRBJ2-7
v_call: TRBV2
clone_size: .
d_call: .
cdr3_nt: TGTGCCAGCAGTGTAAGTTTAGAGGTCTACGAGCAGTACTTC
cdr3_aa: CASSVSLEVYEQYF

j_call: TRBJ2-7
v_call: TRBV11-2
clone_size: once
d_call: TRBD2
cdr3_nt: TGTGCCAGCAGCTTAGTTATAGCGGGGGGCGCCGAGCAGTACTTC
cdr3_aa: CASSLVIAGGAEQYF

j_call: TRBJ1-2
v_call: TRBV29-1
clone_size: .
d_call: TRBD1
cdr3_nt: TGCAGCGCTGACAGGGAAAACTATGGCTACACCTTC
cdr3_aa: CSADRENYGYTF

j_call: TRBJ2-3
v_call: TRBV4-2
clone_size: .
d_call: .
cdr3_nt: TGTGCCAGCAGCCGCCTGCGGGGGCTAGGCACAGATACGCAGTATTTT
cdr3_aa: CASSRLRGLGTDTQYF

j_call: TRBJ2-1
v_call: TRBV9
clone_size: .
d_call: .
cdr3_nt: TGTGCCAGCAGCGGCGGCCCAACTAGCTCACGGGAGCAGTTCTTC
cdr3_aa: CASSGGPTSSREQFF

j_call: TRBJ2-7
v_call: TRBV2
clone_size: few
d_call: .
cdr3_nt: TGTGCCAGCCCATGGCCTTACCTCTACGAGCAGTACTTC
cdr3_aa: CASPWPYLYEQYF

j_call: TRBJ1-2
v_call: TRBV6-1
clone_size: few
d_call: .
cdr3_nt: TGTGCCAGCAGTGAGCGGACAGCTGGAAACTATGGCTACACCTTC
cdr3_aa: CASSERTAGNYGYTF

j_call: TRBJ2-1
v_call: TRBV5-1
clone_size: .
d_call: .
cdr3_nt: TGCGCCAGCAGCCCGGGTTCCTACAATGAGCAGTTCTTC
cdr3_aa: CASSPGSYNEQFF

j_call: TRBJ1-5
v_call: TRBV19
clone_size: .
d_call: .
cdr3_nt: TGTGCCAGCCGAACCGGCGAGCAGGGGAGGGCTCAGCCCCAGCATTTT
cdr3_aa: CASRTGEQGRAQPQHF

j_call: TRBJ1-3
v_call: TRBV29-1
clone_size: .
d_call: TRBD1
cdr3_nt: TGCAGCGTTTGGGACAGGGGGGATGGAAACACCATATATTTT
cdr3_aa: CSVWDRGDGNTIYF

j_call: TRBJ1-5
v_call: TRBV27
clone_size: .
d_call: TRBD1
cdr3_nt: TGTGCCAGCAGTCCGACAGGGGGTAACAATCAGCCCCAGCATTTT
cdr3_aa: CASSPTGGNNQPQHF

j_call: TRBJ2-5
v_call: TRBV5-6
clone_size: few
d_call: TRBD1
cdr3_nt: TGTGCCAGCAGCTCCCCGGACAGGGGCCAAGAGACCCAGTACTTC
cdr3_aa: CASSSPDRGQETQYF

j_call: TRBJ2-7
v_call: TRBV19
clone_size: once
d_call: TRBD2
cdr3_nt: TGTGCCAGTAGTAGCTTGACTAGCGGGGGATCCTACGAGCAGTACTTC
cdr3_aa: CASSSLTSGGSYEQYF

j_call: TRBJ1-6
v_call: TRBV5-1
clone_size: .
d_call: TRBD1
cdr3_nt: TGCGCCAGCAGCCGAAGACAGGGGAGCTCCTATAATTCACCCCTCCACTTT
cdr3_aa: CASSRRQGSSYNSPLHF

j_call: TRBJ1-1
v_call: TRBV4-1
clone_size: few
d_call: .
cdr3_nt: TGCGCCAGCAGCCAAGATCGGGTTCCGAACACTGAAGCTTTCTTT
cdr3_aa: CASSQDRVPNTEAFF

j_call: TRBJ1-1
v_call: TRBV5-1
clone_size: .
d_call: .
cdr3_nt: TGCGCCAGCAGCCCCGGACTCCACAGGGTGGACACTGAAGCTTTCTTT
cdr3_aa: CASSPGLHRVDTEAFF

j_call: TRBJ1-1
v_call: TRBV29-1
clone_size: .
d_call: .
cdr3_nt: TGCAGCTTGGAGAGGGGGTTGACTGAAGCTTTCTTT
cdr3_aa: CSLERGLTEAFF

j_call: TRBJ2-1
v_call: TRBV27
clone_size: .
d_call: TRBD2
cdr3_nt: TGTGCCAGCAGTCCATCAATAGCGGGGGGGCCGTACAATGAGCAGTTCTTC
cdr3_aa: CASSPSIAGGPYNEQFF

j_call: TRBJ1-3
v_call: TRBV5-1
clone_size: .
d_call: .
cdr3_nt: TGCGCCAGCAGCTTGGAGGGGTTAGGAAACACCATATATTTT
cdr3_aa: CASSLEGLGNTIYF